The 4 T cell receptor beta chains below were found in one sample sequenced in a study of blood T cell repertoires in COVID-19 (dated by TCRdb to about 2020). Receptors were amplified or captured by the immunoSEQ multiplex PCR assay. TCRdb holds this immuneACCESS table with in-frame rearrangements only. Some clones are missing; in checked studies, unresolved V genes explain under half, and the rest has no known cause. Recorded for this sample are around 320,000 clones; about nine tenths of them occurred a single time. Roughly 2.9% of the sample rests with the top ten. The sample was PBMCs or T cells enriched from blood (not recorded which). All receptors derive from a woman aged 45-65 years who had been exposed to COVID-19.

On this clone itself: Distinct nucleotide sequences in the sample also encode this CDR3. The J gene is TRBJ1-5, the V gene TRBV28; 8 positions match TRBD1. The length of the CDR3 is 16 residues. CDR1 is MDHEN, CDR2 SYDVKM, per germline. V lost 6 bases and J lost 2; bases outside the gene matches: 9. The CDR3 loop reads CASRRSGGAGNQPQHF. The CDR3 region has the DNA TGTGCCAGCAGGCGCTCAGGGGGCGCGGGCAATCAGCCCCAGCATTTT. The whole variable domain, filled in from reference TRBV28 and TRBJ1-5, reads DVKVTQSSRYLVKRTGEKVFLECVQDMDHENMFWYRQDPGLGLRLIYFSYDVKMKEKGDIPEGYSVSREKKERFSLILESASTNQTSMYLCASRRSGGAGNQPQHFGDGTRLSIL.

CDR3 amino acids: CASSYDRSSGNTIYF. Here the CDR3 DNA reads TGTGCCAGCAGTTACGACAGGAGCTCTGGAAACACCATATATTTT. J is TRBJ1-3 and V is TRBV6-5; maybe TRBD1 (6 bases). V was trimmed by 2 bases and J by 0 bases, leaving 8 bases between them. CDR1 and CDR2 (germline): MNHEY, SVGAGI. CDR3 length equals 15 residues.

The chain joins TRBV5-5 to TRBJ1-4, with 10 positions matching TRBD1. V was pared by 4 bases and J by 5 bases, with 8 bases of the junction left unmatched. CDR1 is SGHKS and CDR2 is YYEKEE in the germline V gene (reference sequence). The CDR3 length is 16 residues. The CDR3 protein is CASSRVPGQGNEKLFF. The CDR3 DNA follows: TGTGCCAGCAGCCGAGTTCCGGGACAGGGGAATGAAAAACTGTTTTTT. Combining the CDR3 with reference TRBV5-5 and TRBJ1-4 gives the whole variable domain DAGVTQSPTHLIKTRGQQVTLRCSPISGHKSVSWYQQVLGQGPQFIFQYYEKEERGRGNFPDRFSARQFPNYSSELNVNALLLGDSALYLCASSRVPGQGNEKLFFGSGTQLSVL.

The chain has TRBV6-5 and TRBJ1-2; 8 positions agree with TRBD1. The CDR3 has 14 residues. V dropped 8 bases and J dropped 1; count of bases not matched to a gene: 6. The germline CDR1 and CDR2 sequences are MNHEY and SVGAGI. The CDR3 loop reads CASGQGAGNYGYTF. Here the CDR3 DNA reads TGTGCCAGCGGGCAGGGGGCCGGTAACTATGGCTACACCTTC.